Sequencing of this T cell receptor (beta chain) was carried out in a study of cytomegalovirus exposure and HLA in healthy donors. General study results and limits: Sequencing depth roughly uniform across donors was assumed in presence/absence analyses.

Points on this clone: Its antigen is as yet unknown.

The PCR used 60 Vbeta and 13 Jbeta primers. TCRdb's copy holds only in-frame clones and misses some; the assay was immunoSEQ multiplex PCR. The repertoire includes around 170,000 clones, 65% to 80% of them detected once, and under 2.5% sits in the top ten. The CDR3 contains 19 residues. The V segment lost 4 bases and the J segment 0 bases; nucleotides outside the gene matches: 12. Every donor was a healthy person donating bone marrow. The material sequenced was PBMCs. The sequence was obtained from a woman aged 25 to 39 in good health and CMV-seropositive. The rearrangement links TRBV23-1 to TRBJ2-3; TRBD2 matches 11 bases. TRBV23-1 is recorded as an ORF, its role being uncertain. The CDR3 protein is CASSRQTSGEYTSTDTQYF. CDR3 nucleotides: TGCGCCAGCAGTCGCCAGACTAGCGGGGAATACACTAGCACAGATACGCAGTATTTT.